This T cell receptor (beta chain) is drawn from a study of T-cell reconstitution after alpha-beta-depleted transplantation in children. Findings and caveats of the study: Some patients showed high day-60 TCRbeta diversity, which derived from surviving recipient T cells and thymic progenitors.

The TCRbeta library incorporated unique molecular identifiers. From the PCR reads, TCRdb called clonotypes with MiXCR, one entry per CDR3 protein. The sample includes roughly 70,000 distinct CDR3 sequences, 4.9% of them seen just once. With V trimmed by 3 bases and J by 6 bases, 1 base remained unmatched. CDR3 length equals 13 residues. The sample holds many counts of this clonotype. The antigen remains undetermined. The material sequenced was PBMCs, mostly from graft donor cells, taken 180 days after TCRalphabeta/CD19-depleted stem cell transplant. The chain recombines TRBV12-3 or TRBV12-4 with TRBJ2-2; 7 positions match TRBD2. This TCR came from a boy under three years old who had a stem cell transplant for acute myeloid leukemia, so the T cells may come from the graft donor. CDR3 sequence: CASSFRGAGELFF. For the CDR3, the DNA is TGTGCCAGCAGTTTTCGGGGGGCCGGGGAGCTGTTTTTT.